This T cell receptor (beta chain) was found in a study of robustness of blood B and T cell sequencing (dated by TCRdb to 2017 to 2018). Study-level background: The study aimed to determine how much peripheral blood is needed to reliably characterize an individual's TCRbeta and IgG repertoires. TCRbeta and IgG repertoires were quantified in each of the ten independently drawn blood samples. For technical replicates, two replicate TCRbeta cDNA libraries were prepared from one shared RNA pool that came from a single 10 ml draw.

Taken from cysteine to phenylalanine, the CDR3 has 14 residues. This entry keeps only the CDR3 DNA: 42 bases, framed from base 1. V and J are trimmed by 4 bases and 2 bases, and the gene matches miss 3 bases of the junction. Via the germline V gene (reference sequence), CDR1 is LNHNV and CDR2 YYDKDF. Broader findings and caveats from the paper: Every single 10 ml sample contained the 1,000 most abundant TCRbeta clonotypes from the pooled draws. Because EDTA tubes had to be fractionated immediately, the use of EDTA tubes in multi-site collections was limited. When technical replicate libraries were compared, 94.8% of the top 10,000 TCRbeta clonotypes in one library also turned up in the other. Pooling tubes did not increase the overlap of rare TCRbeta clonotypes, which implies that much larger blood volumes would be needed to capture rare TCRbeta clonotypes. TCRbeta rarefaction curves did not fully plateau, suggesting under-sequencing or many low-abundance clonotypes. Evidence of cross-contamination, likely resulting from batch processing, was observed in one pair of TCRbeta libraries, and the UMI-sequence pairs shared between the two libraries were removed. Coverage of the top 10,000 TCRbeta clonotypes approached saturation when 3 or 4 tubes (30-40 ml blood) were combined.

The library was prepared using PCR. For sequencing, an Illumina MiSeq was employed. Synthesis of cDNA relied on SMARTScribe reverse transcriptase together with a 5' template-switch oligo that added a universal priming site. The template-switch oligo carried a 12-nucleotide random unique molecular identifier (UMI) that tagged each cDNA molecule. Chain-specific reverse primers targeted TCRbeta transcripts during reverse transcription. Uracil DNA glycosylase treatment was used to remove residual template-switch adapters, and a Qiagen MinElute kit was used to purify the cDNA. For the first PCR, 20 to 25 cycles were run with KAPA HiFi HotStart ReadyMix and step-out primers, split across four 50 ul reactions. Products of the first-round PCR were gel-purified before additional amplification. Illumina Nextera adapters were attached in a second roughly 8-cycle PCR, after which libraries were purified and pooled. For each TCRbeta molecule, the UMI barcode was captured by a 50-nucleotide 5' read. Processing in the source paper ran as follows. Using the MIGEC toolkit, reads were grouped by UMI into consensus reads. Final reads were produced by merging forward and reverse consensus reads with PEAR. Identical UMI-sequence pairs found in more than one library were treated as cross-sample contamination and removed by a custom decontamination script. MIGMAP, a wrapper around IgBLAST, was used for V(D)J assignment and CDR3 extraction. A TCR clonotype was defined by an identical V gene, J gene and CDR3 amino acid sequence; no sequencing was done for CDR1 and CDR2. TCRdb trimmed the raw reads at Q25, called clones with MiXCR and kept productive beta chains. Every distinct CDR3 protein forms one entry, paired with its most common genes and DNA. TCRdb, not the authors, supplied the V and J calls. The sample includes over 3,000 distinct CDR3 sequences, with about 55% observed a single time. The ten largest clones take up around a quarter of the sample.

TCRbeta repertoires were quantified from mRNA rather than genomic DNA, which captures expressed receptors. Without cell sorting, buffy coat leukocytes were collected into Trizol, and RNA was extracted using the Direct-zol RNA MiniPrep Plus kit. To separate plasma, buffy coat and red blood cells, EDTA blood tubes were immediately centrifuged at 4 degrees C. Regarding this clonotype: Which antigen it targets is not known. No quality values exist for individual bases; no much larger clone is one base distant.

In this chain, TRBV15 is recombined with TRBJ2-5; 8 junctional bases match TRBD1. This TCR was recovered from a human donor in good health. The sample consisted of peripheral blood. Read as DNA, the sequence is TGTGCCACCAGCACCTACAGGGGGCAAGAGACCCAGTACTTC. This translates into CATSTYRGQETQYF.